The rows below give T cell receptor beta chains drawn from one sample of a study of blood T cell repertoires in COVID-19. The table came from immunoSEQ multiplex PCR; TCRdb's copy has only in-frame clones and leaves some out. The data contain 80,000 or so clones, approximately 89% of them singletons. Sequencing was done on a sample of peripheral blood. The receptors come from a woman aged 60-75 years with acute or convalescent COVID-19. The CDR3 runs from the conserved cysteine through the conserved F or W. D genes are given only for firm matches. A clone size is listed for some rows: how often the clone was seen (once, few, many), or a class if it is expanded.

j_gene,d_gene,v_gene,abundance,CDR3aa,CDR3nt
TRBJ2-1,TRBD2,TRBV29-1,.,CSVERTSGSDEQFF,TGCAGCGTTGAGAGGACTAGCGGGAGTGATGAGCAGTTCTTC
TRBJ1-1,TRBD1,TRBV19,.,CASSARQGVNTEAFF,TGTGCCAGTAGTGCCCGACAGGGGGTGAACACTGAAGCTTTCTTT
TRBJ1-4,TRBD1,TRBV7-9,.,CAIDRGSEKLFF,TGTGCCATCGACAGGGGGAGCGAAAAACTGTTTTTT
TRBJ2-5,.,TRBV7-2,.,CASSSTGWGNQETQYF,TGTGCCAGCAGCTCCACAGGGTGGGGAAACCAAGAGACCCAGTACTTC
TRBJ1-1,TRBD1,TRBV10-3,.,CAISPGQSMNTEAFF,TGTGCCATCAGTCCGGGACAGAGCATGAACACTGAAGCTTTCTTT
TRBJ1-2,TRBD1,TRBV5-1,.,CASSWGQPGNYGYTF,TGCGCCAGCAGCTGGGGACAGCCCGGAAACTATGGCTACACCTTC
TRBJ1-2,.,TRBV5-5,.,CASSLGGLGYTF,TGTGCCAGCAGCCTGGGAGGGTTAGGCTACACCTTC
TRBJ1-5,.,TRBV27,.,CASSRRADSGGWPQHF,TGTGCCAGCAGCCGCCGGGCTGATTCTGGGGGGTGGCCCCAGCATTTT
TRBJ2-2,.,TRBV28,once,CASSSSKGYTGELFF,TGTGCCAGCAGTTCCTCCAAGGGGTACACCGGGGAGCTGTTTTTT
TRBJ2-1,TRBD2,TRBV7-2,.,CASSPLAGGRYEQFF,TGTGCCAGCAGCCCACTAGCGGGGGGGCGGTATGAGCAGTTCTTC
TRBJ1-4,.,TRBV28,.,CASQDSGPLRESNEKLFF,TGTGCCAGCCAAGACAGCGGGCCTTTAAGGGAGTCTAATGAAAAACTGTTTTTT
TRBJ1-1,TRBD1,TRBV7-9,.,CASSQDAGGIAFF,TGTGCCAGCAGCCAAGATGCAGGGGGCATTGCTTTCTTT
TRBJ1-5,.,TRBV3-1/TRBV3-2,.,CASSQGGQSNQPQHF,TGTGCCAGCAGCCAAGGAGGTCAGAGCAATCAGCCCCAGCATTTT
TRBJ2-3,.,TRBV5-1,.,CASSSRGARTDTQYF,TGCGCCAGCAGCTCACGGGGGGCACGCACAGATACGCAGTATTTT
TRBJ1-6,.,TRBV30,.,CAWTGAGALFNSPLHF,TGTGCCTGGACCGGGGCGGGGGCGTTGTTCAATTCACCCCTCCACTTT
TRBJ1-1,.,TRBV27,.,CASSRDLQGHYTEAFF,TGTGCCAGCAGTCGGGACCTACAGGGTCATTACACTGAAGCTTTCTTT
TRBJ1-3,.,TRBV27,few,CASSLSLSSGNTIYF,TGTGCCAGCAGTTTATCGCTCAGCTCTGGAAACACCATATATTTT
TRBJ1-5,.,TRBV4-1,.,CASSPEDTYQPQHF,TGCGCCAGCAGCCCCGAGGACACTTATCAGCCCCAGCATTTT
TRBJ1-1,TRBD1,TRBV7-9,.,CASSLFSGQEAFF,TGTGCCAGCAGCTTATTTTCGGGACAGGAAGCTTTCTTT
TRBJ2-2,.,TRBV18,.,CASSPPGHRDTGELFF,TGTGCCAGCTCACCACCGGGACACCGGGACACCGGGGAGCTGTTTTTT
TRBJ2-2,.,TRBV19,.,CASSMRQLYTGELFF,TGTGCCAGTAGTATGCGGCAGTTGTACACCGGGGAGCTGTTTTTT
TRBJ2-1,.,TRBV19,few,CASSPGGPYNEQFF,TGTGCCAGTAGTCCCGGGGGTCCCTACAATGAGCAGTTCTTC
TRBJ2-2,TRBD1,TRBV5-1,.,CASSLTGTGNTGELFF,TGCGCCAGCAGCTTAACGGGGACAGGGAACACCGGGGAGCTGTTTTTT
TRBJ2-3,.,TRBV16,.,CASSVEDTQYF,TGTGCCAGCAGTGTCGAGGATACGCAGTATTTT
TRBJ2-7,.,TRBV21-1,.,CASSKGRGKGYEQYF,TGTGCCAGCAGCAAAGGGAGGGGAAAAGGCTACGAGCAGTACTTC
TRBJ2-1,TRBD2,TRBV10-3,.,CAISEGVAGGRVEQFF,TGTGCCATCAGTGAGGGAGTAGCGGGGGGGAGGGTTGAGCAGTTCTTC
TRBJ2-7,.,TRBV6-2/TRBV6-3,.,CASSSDSARGYEQYF,TGTGCCAGCAGTTCCGATAGCGCGAGGGGGTACGAGCAGTACTTC
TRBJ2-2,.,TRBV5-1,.,CASSSGPADTGELFF,TGCGCCAGCAGCTCAGGGCCGGCGGACACCGGGGAGCTGTTTTTT
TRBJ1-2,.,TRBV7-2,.,CASRAGAQYGYTF,TGTGCCAGCCGGGCAGGGGCCCAATATGGCTACACCTTC
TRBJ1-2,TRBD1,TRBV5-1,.,CASSRPGQGTTYGYTF,TGCGCCAGCAGCAGACCGGGACAGGGCACAACCTATGGCTACACCTTC
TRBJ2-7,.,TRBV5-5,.,CASSPFVGRYEQYF,TGTGCCAGCAGCCCCTTCGTGGGCCGCTACGAGCAGTACTTC
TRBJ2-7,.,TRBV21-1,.,CASSGRVPSGNKTVEQYF,TGTGCCAGCAGCGGAAGAGTTCCTAGCGGGAACAAGACTGTGGAGCAGTACTTC
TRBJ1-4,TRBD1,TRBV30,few,CAWSRDRDEKLFF,TGTGCCTGGAGTAGGGACAGGGATGAAAAACTGTTTTTT
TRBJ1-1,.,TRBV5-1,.,CASSLAGTSQGRTFF,TGCGCCAGCAGCTTGGCCGGTACGTCACAGGGAAGAACTTTCTTT
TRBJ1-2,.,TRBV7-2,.,CASSAQGSYGYTF,TGTGCCAGCAGCGCCCAGGGGTCCTATGGCTACACCTTC
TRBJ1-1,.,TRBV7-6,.,CASSLEGGQGLDTEAFF,TGTGCCAGCAGCTTAGAAGGCGGGCAGGGGCTGGACACTGAAGCTTTCTTT
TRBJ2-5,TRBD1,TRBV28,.,CASSSTGAVGETQYF,TGTGCCAGCAGTTCGACAGGGGCCGTGGGAGAGACCCAGTACTTC
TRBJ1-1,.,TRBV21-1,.,CASSKVVRSGYPIGEAFF,TGTGCCAGCAGCAAAGTGGTTCGGTCGGGGTATCCGATCGGTGAAGCTTTCTTT
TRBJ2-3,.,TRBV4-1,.,CASSQANRVVADTQYF,TGCGCCAGCAGCCAAGCAAACAGGGTTGTCGCAGATACGCAGTATTTT
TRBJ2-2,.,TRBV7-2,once,CASSLLQGGTGELFF,TGTGCCAGCAGCTTGTTGCAGGGGGGTACCGGGGAGCTGTTTTTT
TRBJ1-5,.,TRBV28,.,CASSLAGTNQPQHF,TGTGCCAGCAGTTTAGCGGGTACCAATCAGCCCCAGCATTTT
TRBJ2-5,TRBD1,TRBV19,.,CASSEQQGAETQYF,TGTGCCAGTAGTGAACAACAGGGGGCTGAGACCCAGTACTTC
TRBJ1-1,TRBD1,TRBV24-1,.,CATTSGQGKTEAFF,TGTGCCACTACTTCCGGACAGGGGAAAACTGAAGCTTTCTTT
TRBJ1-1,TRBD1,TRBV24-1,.,CATSRTGYSEAFF,TGTGCCACCAGTAGGACAGGGTATAGTGAAGCTTTCTTT
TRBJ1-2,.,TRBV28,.,CASQPTGRYGYTF,TGTGCCAGCCAACCAACAGGGCGCTATGGCTACACCTTC
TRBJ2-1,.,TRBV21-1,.,CASSLGRGQEFYNEQFF,TGTGCCAGCAGCTTGGGAAGGGGACAGGAGTTCTACAATGAGCAGTTCTTC
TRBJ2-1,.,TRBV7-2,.,CASSPQYEQFF,TGTGCCAGCAGCCCACAGTATGAGCAGTTCTTC
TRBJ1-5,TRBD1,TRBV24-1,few,CATQSGQGNQPQHF,TGTGCCACCCAATCGGGACAGGGGAATCAGCCCCAGCATTTT
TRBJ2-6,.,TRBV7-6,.,CASSLGGWSGANVLTF,TGTGCCAGCAGCTTAGGAGGCTGGTCGGGGGCCAACGTCCTGACTTTC
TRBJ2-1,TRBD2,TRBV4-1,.,CASSQARTSGIYNEQFF,TGCGCCAGCAGCCAAGCGAGGACTAGCGGGATATACAATGAGCAGTTCTTC
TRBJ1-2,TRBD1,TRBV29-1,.,CSVYTGVRGGYTF,TGCAGCGTTTACACAGGGGTCCGGGGAGGCTACACCTTC
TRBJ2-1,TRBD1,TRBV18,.,CASSPFAGQGSYNEQFF,TGTGCCAGCTCACCCTTTGCGGGACAGGGCTCCTACAATGAGCAGTTCTTC
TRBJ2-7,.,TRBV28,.,CASSLTGYEQYF,TGTGCCAGCAGTTTGACGGGCTACGAGCAGTACTTC